This T cell receptor beta chain was identified during a study of technical replicates of blood from a handful of donors (TCRdb year 2017). Comment on this clone: Its specific antigen is unknown. No per-base quality is available; no much larger clone lies one base away.

Libraries came from the immunoSEQ multiplex PCR assay. What TCRdb holds here is the immuneACCESS table cut down to in-frame rearrangements. Part of the clones is not present; checked against another copy, under half of the missing clones reflect an unresolved V gene, and the others are unexplained. For this sample there are 75,000 to 95,000 clones; 95% appear just once. The ten largest account for 0.25% to 0.3% of the sample. The receptor was isolated from a human donor in good health. The sample comprised T cells isolated from PBMCs.

The DNA sequence follows: TGTGCCAGCAGTGAAGGTCAGAACTATGGCTACACCTTC. Its protein product is CASSEGQNYGYTF. The chain is assembled from TRBV25-1 and TRBJ1-2; no confident D gene assignment can be made. From the germline V gene, CDR1 is MGHDK and CDR2 is SYGVNS. CDR3 length: 13 amino acids, cysteine to phenylalanine. CDR3 DNA only is kept here, 39 bases in frame from base 1. V is clipped by 2 bases and J by 2 bases, and the sequence between their germline boundaries is 6 bases long.